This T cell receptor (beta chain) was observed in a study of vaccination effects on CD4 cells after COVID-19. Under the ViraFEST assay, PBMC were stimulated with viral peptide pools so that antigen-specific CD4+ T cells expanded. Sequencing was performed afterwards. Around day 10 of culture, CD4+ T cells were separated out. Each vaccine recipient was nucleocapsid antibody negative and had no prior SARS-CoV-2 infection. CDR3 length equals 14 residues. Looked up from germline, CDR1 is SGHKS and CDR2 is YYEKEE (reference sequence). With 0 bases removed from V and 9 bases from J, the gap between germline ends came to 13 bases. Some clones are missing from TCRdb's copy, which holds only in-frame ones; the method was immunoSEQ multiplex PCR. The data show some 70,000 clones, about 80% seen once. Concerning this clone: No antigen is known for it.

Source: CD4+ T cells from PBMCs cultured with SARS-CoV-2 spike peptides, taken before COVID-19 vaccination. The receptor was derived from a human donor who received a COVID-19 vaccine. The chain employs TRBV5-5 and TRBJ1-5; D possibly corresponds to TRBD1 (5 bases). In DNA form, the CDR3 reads TGTGCCAGCAGCTTGGCGCGGACAAATTCGCCCCAGCATTTT. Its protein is CASSLARTNSPQHF.